These T cell receptor beta chains were read from a single sample in a study of Graves' ophthalmopathy and Graves' hyperthyroidism. TCRdb redid the calling of the multiplex PCR reads with MiXCR, one entry per CDR3 protein. The profile shows a few hundred thousand distinct CDR3 sequences, approximately 15% of them singletons. What was sequenced was peripheral blood. The source of these receptors is a woman younger than 35 with stable Graves' hyperthyroidism. The CDR3 runs from the conserved cysteine through the conserved F or W. A D gene is named only where the DNA matches it firmly. Expanded clones are given a class, and other clones once, few, many or no size at all.

size	V	J	D	CDR3	DNA
many	TRBV6-5	TRBJ1-1	.	CASTPGVGNTEAFF	TGTGCCAGCACCCCGGGTGTTGGGAACACTGAAGCTTTCTTT
many	TRBV2	TRBJ2-6	.	CASSEEVFTGANVLTF	TGTGCCAGCAGTGAAGAAGTTTTCACTGGGGCCAACGTCCTGACTTTC
many	TRBV5-1	TRBJ2-2	TRBD1	CASRDRGVTGELFF	TGCGCCAGCCGGGACAGGGGTGTGACCGGGGAGCTGTTTTTT
many	TRBV6-2/TRBV6-3	TRBJ1-2	.	CASSPGDVGGYTF	TGTGCCAGCAGTCCCGGGGACGTTGGGGGCTACACCTTC
many	TRBV15	TRBJ1-1	TRBD1	CATSMGQEAFF	TGTGCCACCAGCATGGGACAGGAAGCTTTCTTT
many	TRBV12-3/TRBV12-4	TRBJ2-2	TRBD1	CASSLTGGGGELFF	TGTGCCAGCAGTCTGACAGGGGGCGGCGGGGAGCTGTTTTTT
few	TRBV10-2	TRBJ2-3	TRBD2	CASSLLAGTDTQYF	TGCGCCAGCAGTCTACTAGCGGGCACAGATACGCAGTATTTT
few	TRBV18	TRBJ1-3	.	CASSTGFGSGNTIYF	TGTGCCAGCTCAACAGGGTTTGGTTCTGGAAACACCATATATTTT
.	TRBV7-3	TRBJ1-1	.	CASSLYLNTEACF	TGTGCCAGCAGCTTGTATTTGAACACTGAAGCTTGCTTT
many	TRBV6-1	TRBJ2-7	.	CASSVSEYEQYF	TGTGCCAGCAGTGTAAGCGAATACGAGCAGTACTTC
.	TRBV19	TRBJ1-5	.	CASSEGRQPQHF	TGTGCCAGTAGTGAGGGGCGGCAGCCCCAGCATTTT
many	TRBV24-1	TRBJ2-5	.	CATSDSVETQYF	TGTGCCACCAGTGATTCGGTAGAGACCCAGTACTTC
.	TRBV27	TRBJ2-7	TRBD1	CASSKDRGVYEQYF	TGTGCCAGCAGTAAGGACAGGGGAGTCTACGAGCAGTACTTC
many	TRBV20-1	TRBJ2-7	.	CSASDPGSPDEQYF	TGCAGTGCTAGTGACCCAGGGAGCCCAGACGAGCAGTACTTC
.	TRBV4-2	TRBJ1-1	TRBD1	CASSQERTGDTEAFF	TGTGCCAGCAGCCAAGAGAGGACAGGGGACACTGAAGCTTTCTTT
many	TRBV7-8	TRBJ1-2	TRBD1	CASSGQDYGYTF	TGTGCCAGCAGCGGACAGGACTATGGCTACACCTTC
many	TRBV11-3	TRBJ2-5	.	CASSSRVRQETQYF	TGTGCCAGCAGCTCCAGGGTCCGCCAAGAGACCCAGTACTTC